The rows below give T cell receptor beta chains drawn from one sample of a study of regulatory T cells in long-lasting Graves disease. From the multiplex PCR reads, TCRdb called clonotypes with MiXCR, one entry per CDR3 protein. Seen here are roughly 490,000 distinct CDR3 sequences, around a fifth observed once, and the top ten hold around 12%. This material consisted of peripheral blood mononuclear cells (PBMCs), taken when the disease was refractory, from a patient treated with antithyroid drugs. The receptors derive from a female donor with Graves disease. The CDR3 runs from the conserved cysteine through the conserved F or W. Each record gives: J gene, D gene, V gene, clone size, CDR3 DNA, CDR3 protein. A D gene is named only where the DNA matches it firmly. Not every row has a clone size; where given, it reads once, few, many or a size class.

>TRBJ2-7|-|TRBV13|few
TGTGCCAGCAGCTCAATGGGACATTCCTACGAGCAGTACTTC
CASSSMGHSYEQYF
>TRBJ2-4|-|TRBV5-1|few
TGCGCCAGCAGCTTGGGCCTTTCAGGGTCCAAAAACATTCAGTACTTC
CASSLGLSGSKNIQYF
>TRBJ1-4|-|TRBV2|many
TGTGCCAGCGGCCCGACCAGAGAAAAACTGTTTTTT
CASGPTREKLFF
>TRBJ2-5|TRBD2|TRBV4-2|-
TGTGCCAGCAGCCAAGGAACTTTATTATGGCGGGAGGCCCTGTTGGTGCAAGAGACCCAGTACTTC
CASSQGTLLWREALLVQETQYF
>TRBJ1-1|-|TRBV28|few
TGTGCCAGCAGCCGCGGTCCGGGGGATGGCACTGAAGCTTTCTTT
CASSRGPGDGTEAFF
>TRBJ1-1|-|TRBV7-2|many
TGTGCCAGCAGCTTACAGGGCCAAGGGACTGAAGCTTTCTTT
CASSLQGQGTEAFF
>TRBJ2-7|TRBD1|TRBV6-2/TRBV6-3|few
TGTGCCAGCAGTTACTCGACTAACAGGGGAGACGAGCAGTACTTC
CASSYSTNRGDEQYF
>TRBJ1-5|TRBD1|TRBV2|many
TGTGCCAGCAGTGAAGCATCGACAGGGTACCAGCCCCAGCATTTT
CASSEASTGYQPQHF
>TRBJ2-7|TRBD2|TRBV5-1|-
TGCGCCAGCAGCTCCGGAGGGACTAGCGGAGGGGGGCAGTACTTC
CASSSGGTSGGGQYF
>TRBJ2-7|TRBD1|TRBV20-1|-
TGCAGTGCTGGGGGCGGGACAGGGGGGGACGAGCAGTACTTC
CSAGGGTGGDEQYF
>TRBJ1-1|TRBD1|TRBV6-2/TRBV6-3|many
TGTGCCAGCAGCCGCCCGAGGGCAGGGGGAATGAACACTGAAGCTTTCTTT
CASSRPRAGGMNTEAFF
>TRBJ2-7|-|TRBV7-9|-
TGTGCCAGCAGCTTAGCCCTCTCGGGGTACGAGCAGTACTTC
CASSLALSGYEQYF
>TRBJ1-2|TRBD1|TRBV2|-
TGTGCCAGCAGTGACCAGGGGGGGCACTATGGCTACACCTTC
CASSDQGGHYGYTF
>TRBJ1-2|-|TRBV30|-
TGTGCCTGGAGCCGAGGTGGATTTAATGGCTACACCTTC
CAWSRGGFNGYTF
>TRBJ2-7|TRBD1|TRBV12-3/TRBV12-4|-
TGTGCCAGCAGCCCAACGGACAGGGCGTCCACCTACGAGCAGTACTTC
CASSPTDRASTYEQYF
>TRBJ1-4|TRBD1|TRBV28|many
TGTGCCAGCAGTATGACAGGGGTGGAGGAAAAACTGTTTTTT
CASSMTGVEEKLFF
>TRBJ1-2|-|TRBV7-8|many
TGTGCCAGCAGCTATCGGGGGGTTGACTATGGCTACACCTTC
CASSYRGVDYGYTF
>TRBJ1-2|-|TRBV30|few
TGTGCCAGGGATAGTGTCTATGGCTACACCTTC
CARDSVYGYTF
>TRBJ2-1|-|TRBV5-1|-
TGCGCCAGCGAGGGGGACAATGAGCAGTTCTTC
CASEGDNEQFF
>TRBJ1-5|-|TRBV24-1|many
TGTGCCACCAGTGATGGCCCGGGACATGGGTCCAATCAGCCCCAGCATTTT
CATSDGPGHGSNQPQHF
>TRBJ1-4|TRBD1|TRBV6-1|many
TGTGCCAGCAGCGACGACAGGGTGGGGGAAAAACTGTTTTTT
CASSDDRVGEKLFF
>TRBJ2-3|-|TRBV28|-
TGTGCCAGCAGTTTCGGTCGTCGATTTATCCGCACAGATACGCAGTATTTT
CASSFGRRFIRTDTQYF
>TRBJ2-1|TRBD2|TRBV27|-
TGTGCCAGCAGCCCTAAGGCACTAGCGGGAGTGAGCAATGAGCAGTTCTTC
CASSPKALAGVSNEQFF
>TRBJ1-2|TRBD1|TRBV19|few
TGTGCCAGTAGTTGGAAGGGGGCCCACCTCTATGGCTACACCTTC
CASSWKGAHLYGYTF
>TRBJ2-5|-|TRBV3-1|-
TGTGCCAGCAGCCAAGATAGTCTAGCGCCCTCCGAGACCCAGTACTTC
CASSQDSLAPSETQYF
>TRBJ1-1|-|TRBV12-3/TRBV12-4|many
TGTGCCAGCAGCCCCGGGACGCCTGAAGCTTTCTTT
CASSPGTPEAFF
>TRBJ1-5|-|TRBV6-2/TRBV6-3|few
TGTGCCAGCAGAAGTTGGCGTGGAAATCAGCCCCAGCATTTT
CASRSWRGNQPQHF
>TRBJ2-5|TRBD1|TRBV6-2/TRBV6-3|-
TGTGCCAGCGGACAGGGACAAGAGACCCAGTACTTC
CASGQGQETQYF
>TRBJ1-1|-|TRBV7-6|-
TGTGTCAGCAGCTTGCAGAACACTGAAGCTTTCTTT
CVSSLQNTEAFF
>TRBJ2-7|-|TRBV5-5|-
TGTGCCAGCAGCTCCCGGAGCTTTTCCTACGAGCAGTACTTC
CASSSRSFSYEQYF
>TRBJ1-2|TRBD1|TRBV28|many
TGTGCCAGCAGTCCCTGGGGACAGGGGGCGTCCGGCTACACCTTC
CASSPWGQGASGYTF
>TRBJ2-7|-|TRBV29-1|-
TGCAGCGTTGAACCGACCCGAGGGGGGGGCTCCGGGGAGCAGTACTTC
CSVEPTRGGGSGEQYF
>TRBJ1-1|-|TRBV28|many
TGTGCCAGCAGTAGGAACACTGAAGCTTTCTTT
CASSRNTEAFF
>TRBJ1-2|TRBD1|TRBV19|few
TGTGCCAGTAGTAAAGGGACAGCCGCTTTTTGGGATGGCTACACCTTC
CASSKGTAAFWDGYTF
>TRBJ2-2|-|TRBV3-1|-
TGTGCCAGCAGGGACGTAACGGGAGTGGGTACCGGGGAGCTGTTTTTT
CASRDVTGVGTGELFF
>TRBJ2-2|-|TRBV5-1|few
TGCGCCAGCAGTTGGACCGGAGGGGTGGACACCGGGGAGCTGTTTTTT
CASSWTGGVDTGELFF
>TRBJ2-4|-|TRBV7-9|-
TGTGCCAGCAGCTCGGGGAGCCATCAAAACATTCAGTACTTC
CASSSGSHQNIQYF
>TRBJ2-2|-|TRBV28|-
TGTGCCAGCAGAATCGGGGGGCGAGGCGGGGAGCTGTTTTTT
CASRIGGRGGELFF
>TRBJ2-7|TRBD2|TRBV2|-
TGTGCCAGCAGTGACCCGACTAGCGGGAGCAGCAACGAGCAGTACTTC
CASSDPTSGSSNEQYF
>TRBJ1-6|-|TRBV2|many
TGTGCCAGCAATAAACAGCCTACACCCCTCCACTTT
CASNKQPTPLHF
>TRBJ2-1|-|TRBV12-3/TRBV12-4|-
TGTGCCAGCAGTGCGAGGGATGAGCAGTTCTTC
CASSARDEQFF
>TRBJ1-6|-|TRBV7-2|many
TGTGCCAGCAGCCCGGGAATGCCAGGGAGGTACTCACCCCTCCACTTT
CASSPGMPGRYSPLHF
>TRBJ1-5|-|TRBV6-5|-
TGTGCCAGCAGTTACAGCCGCAATCGGCCCCAGCATTTT
CASSYSRNRPQHF
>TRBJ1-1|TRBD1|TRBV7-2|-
TGTGCCAGCAGCTCGTATGGGACAGCCCACACTGAAGCTTTCTTT
CASSSYGTAHTEAFF
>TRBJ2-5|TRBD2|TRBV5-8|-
TGTGCCAGCAGCTCCCGGGGGGTCCCCCAAGAGACCCAGTACTTC
CASSSRGVPQETQYF
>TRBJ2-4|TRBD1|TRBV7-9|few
TGTGCCAGCAGCCTCCAGGACAGGGGGGACCTAGCCAAAAACATTCAGTACTTC
CASSLQDRGDLAKNIQYF
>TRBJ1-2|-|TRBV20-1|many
TGCAGTGCTAGAGAATTGTATGGCTACACCTTC
CSARELYGYTF
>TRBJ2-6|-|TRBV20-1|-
TGCAGTGCTAGAGATAGGCGCAGCTCTGGGGCCAACGTCCTGACTTTC
CSARDRRSSGANVLTF
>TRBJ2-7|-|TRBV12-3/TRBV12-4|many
TGTGCCAGCAGTTTAACCCGGGGGAACGAGCAGTACTTC
CASSLTRGNEQYF
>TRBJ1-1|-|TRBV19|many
TGTGCCAGTAGCAAGTCGACAGGTCGGACTGAAGCTTTCTTT
CASSKSTGRTEAFF
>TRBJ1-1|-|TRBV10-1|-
TGCGCCAGCATTGAGGGGGGCGGGGGTGGCACTGAAGCTTTCTTT
CASIEGGGGGTEAFF
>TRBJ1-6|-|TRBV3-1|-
TGTGCCAGCAGCCCTGATCCGGGCTATAATTCACCCCTCCACTTT
CASSPDPGYNSPLHF
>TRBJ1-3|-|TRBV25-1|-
TGTGCCAGCAGTGATATACGGGGCTCTGGAAACACCATATATTTT
CASSDIRGSGNTIYF
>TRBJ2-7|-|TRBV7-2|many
TGTGCCAGCAGCTTGGGGGCTAGTCCCTACGAGCAGTACTTC
CASSLGASPYEQYF
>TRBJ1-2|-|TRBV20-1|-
TGCAGTGCTGAGGACACCTCCGGCCGCTACACCTTC
CSAEDTSGRYTF